The clone carrying this T cell receptor (beta chain) was seen ten or more times. As yet, its antigen is unknown. TCRdb re-analysed the 5' RACE reads in MiXCR, keeping a single row per CDR3 protein. The sample has under 70,000 distinct CDR3 sequences, around 5.2% seen once. This sample is drawn from a study of early T cells in non-severe SARS-CoV-2 infection. Background on the study: Chains were not paired, and sequencing was done on bulk RNA from unsorted whole blood. Overall study findings and caveats: Missing private and CD4 specificities, VDJdb matching favored anti-spike CD8 responses.

The CDR3 has 13 residues. With 1 base removed from V and 7 bases from J, the gap between germline ends came to 11 bases. Per germline, CDR1 SGDLS and CDR2 YYNGEE. J is TRBJ1-1 and V is TRBV9; D might be TRBD1 (5 bases). Sequencing used whole blood. The sequence derives from an adult who was a healthcare worker with PCR-confirmed SARS-CoV-2 infection or an uninfected control (not recorded which). Here the CDR3 reads CASSVRGEGEAFF. Written as DNA, the CDR3 is TGTGCCAGCAGCGTAAGGGGTGAGGGTGAAGCTTTCTTT.